These T cell receptor beta chains were read from a single sample in a study of CD8 T cells in Susac syndrome. TCRdb processed the immunoSEQ multiplex PCR reads anew with MiXCR; each CDR3 protein has one entry. This table holds 150,000 to 200,000 distinct CDR3 sequences, about 94% found once. Sample: CD4+ T cells from PBMCs. Receptors originate from a human donor with Susac syndrome. Each CDR3 is given with its conserved first and last residue. D genes are given only for firm matches. For some rows the clone size is stated as once, few or many, or as a class when expanded; others skip it.

TRBV7-8	TRBD1	.	TRBJ2-7	CASSLGPGQGYEQYF	TGTGCCAGCAGCTTAGGACCGGGACAGGGGTACGAGCAGTACTTC
TRBV3-1	.	.	TRBJ1-4	CASSQDPGTANEKLFF	TGTGCCAGCAGCCAAGACCCCGGGACCGCTAATGAAAAACTGTTTTTT
TRBV5-1	.	.	TRBJ1-1	CASSLATDTTEAFF	TGCGCCAGCAGCTTGGCCACGGACACCACTGAAGCTTTCTTT
TRBV20-1	.	.	TRBJ1-1	CSRLDKVNTEAFF	TGCAGTCGTTTGGACAAAGTGAACACTGAAGCTTTCTTT
TRBV30	.	.	TRBJ1-2	CAWSGDRTMSYTF	TGTGCCTGGAGTGGGGACCGAACTATGAGCTACACCTTC
TRBV20-1	.	.	TRBJ1-2	CSAPIQGLYGYTF	TGCAGTGCCCCCATACAGGGACTCTATGGCTACACCTTC
TRBV3-1	TRBD1	once	TRBJ1-5	CASSQTGEDQPQHF	TGTGCCAGCAGCCAAACAGGGGAGGACCAGCCCCAGCATTTT
TRBV5-1	TRBD2	.	TRBJ2-2	CATSPSGRDTGELFF	TGCGCCACCTCCCCTAGCGGCCGCGACACCGGGGAGCTGTTTTTT
TRBV20-1	.	.	TRBJ1-1	CSARGGSGNTEAFF	TGCAGTGCTAGAGGCGGTAGTGGGAACACTGAAGCTTTCTTT
TRBV12-3/TRBV12-4	TRBD2	.	TRBJ2-7	CASTRTVGASGRGWGRGDYEQYF	TGTGCCAGCACCCGAACGGTAGGCGCTAGCGGGAGAGGCTGGGGAAGAGGCGACTACGAGCAGTACTTC
TRBV6-2/TRBV6-3	.	.	TRBJ2-1	CASSSPGLTYNEQFF	TGTGCCAGCAGTTCCCCCGGGCTTACCTACAATGAGCAGTTCTTC
TRBV12-3/TRBV12-4	.	.	TRBJ1-1	CASSLFGKVGTEAFF	TGTGCCAGCAGTTTATTCGGTAAGGTGGGCACTGAAGCTTTCTTT
TRBV29-1	.	.	TRBJ2-2	CSVGPLRNTGELFF	TGCAGCGTGGGTCCCCTTCGGAACACCGGGGAGCTGTTTTTT
TRBV28	TRBD2	.	TRBJ2-7	CASSSGLVSVYEQYF	TGTGCCAGCAGCTCTGGACTAGTGTCAGTCTACGAGCAGTACTTC
TRBV19	TRBD1	.	TRBJ2-4	CASSSGTGAKNIQYF	TGTGCCAGTAGTAGTGGGACAGGCGCCAAAAACATTCAGTACTTC
TRBV7-8	.	.	TRBJ2-7	CASSGSRGYEQYF	TGTGCCAGCAGCGGGTCCAGGGGTTACGAGCAGTACTTC
TRBV11-3	TRBD2	.	TRBJ2-7	CASSRTSGSSYEQYF	TGTGCCAGCAGCCGGACTAGCGGGAGCTCCTACGAGCAGTACTTC
TRBV30	TRBD2	.	TRBJ2-1	CAWSQRGGRSFSREQFF	TGTGCCTGGAGTCAACGGGGGGGCCGATCATTTTCAAGGGAGCAGTTCTTC
TRBV5-1	.	.	TRBJ2-3	CASKKTPTAGDTQYF	TGCGCCAGCAAGAAAACCCCAACCGCGGGGGATACGCAGTATTTT
TRBV30	TRBD1	.	TRBJ1-2	CAWIRRGRTNYGYTF	TGTGCCTGGATAAGGAGGGGGCGAACTAACTATGGCTACACCTTC
TRBV4-3	.	once	TRBJ2-7	CASSQDYPGVTYEQYF	TGCGCCAGCAGCCAAGATTACCCTGGTGTGACCTACGAGCAGTACTTC
TRBV5-1	TRBD2	.	TRBJ2-7	CASSLVGTLSRLAGDKYEQYF	TGCGCCAGCAGCTTGGTTGGTACTCTCTCAAGACTAGCGGGAGATAAATACGAGCAGTACTTC
TRBV3-1	TRBD1	.	TRBJ1-6	CASSQSPGQGTLPLHF	TGTGCCAGCAGCCAGAGTCCGGGACAGGGGACCTTACCCCTCCACTTT
TRBV30	.	.	TRBJ1-2	CAWSVGRVIYGYTF	TGTGCCTGGAGTGTCGGCAGGGTTATCTATGGCTACACCTTC
TRBV7-3	TRBD2	.	TRBJ2-3	CASSPLQRGAYTDVQYF	TGTGCCAGCAGCCCCCTTCAGCGGGGGGCCTACACAGATGTCCAGTATTTT
TRBV19	.	.	TRBJ1-2	CASSIEPGHLGYTF	TGTGCCAGTAGTATCGAACCGGGACACCTGGGGTACACCTTC
TRBV7-2	.	.	TRBJ1-1	CASSFDTYTEAFF	TGTGCCAGCAGTTTTGACACCTACACTGAAGCTTTCTTT
TRBV20-1	.	.	TRBJ2-3	CSAMGISASTDTQYF	TGCAGTGCCATGGGGATCTCGGCTAGCACAGATACGCAGTATTTT
TRBV6-1	TRBD1	.	TRBJ1-1	CASSALLGQTTEAFF	TGTGCCAGCAGTGCCCTTTTGGGACAGACCACTGAAGCTTTCTTT
TRBV27	TRBD1	.	TRBJ1-1	CASSSSQGARAFF	TGTGCCAGCAGTTCATCACAGGGGGCGCGAGCTTTCTTT
TRBV9	TRBD2	.	TRBJ2-2	CASSARLAVNTGELFF	TGTGCCAGCAGCGCGCGGCTAGCGGTTAACACCGGGGAGCTGTTTTTT
TRBV20-1	.	.	TRBJ1-1	CSASARGNTEAFF	TGCAGTGCTAGTGCGAGGGGGAACACTGAAGCTTTCTTT
TRBV20-1	.	.	TRBJ1-3	CSARERGGSGNTIYF	TGCAGTGCTAGAGAGCGGGGAGGCTCTGGAAACACCATATATTTT
TRBV28	TRBD2	.	TRBJ2-1	CASSGLGTRNEQFF	TGTGCCAGCAGTGGACTAGGGACGCGAAATGAGCAGTTCTTC
TRBV18	.	.	TRBJ2-3	CASSRDLPEADTQYF	TGTGCCAGCTCAAGGGACCTCCCAGAGGCAGATACGCAGTATTTT
TRBV20-1	.	.	TRBJ2-1	CSASTGPGYNEQFF	TGCAGTGCATCGACAGGTCCTGGGTACAATGAGCAGTTCTTC
TRBV6-4	TRBD2	.	TRBJ2-1	CASSRGGTSGSHEQFF	TGTGCCAGCAGTCGCGGCGGGACTAGCGGGAGTCATGAGCAGTTCTTC